Listed here are 14 T cell receptor beta chains from one sample, sequenced in a study of regulatory T cells in long-lasting Graves disease. In building TCR beta libraries, iRepertoire HTBI primers were used together with Arm-PCR of CDR3 regions. TCRdb analysed the multiplex PCR reads with MiXCR anew, one entry per CDR3 protein. This table holds about 610,000 distinct CDR3 sequences, about 16% found once. Time point denoted: newly diagnosed GD, antithyroid drugs for less than 3 months. Extracted PBMC RNA gave rise to the TCR library. Separately, the same data were catalogued under a study of T cells in Graves' hyperthyroidism and ophthalmopathy.

This specimen consisted of peripheral blood mononuclear cells (PBMCs), obtained at new diagnosis, from a patient treated with antithyroid drugs. These TCRs come from a man between 18 and 29 years old with Graves disease.

J is TRBJ1-2 and V is TRBV15, with D unresolved. Trimming removed 0 bases at V and 8 bases at J, with 13 bases between. The CDR3 is 14 residues long. CDR1 and CDR2 (germline): LNHNV, YYDKDF (reference sequence). The CDR3 spells CATSRDKGARGYTF. Here the CDR3 DNA reads TGTGCCACCAGCAGAGATAAGGGAGCTAGAGGCTACACCTTC.

In this sample, this clonotype turned up many times. The chain joins TRBV2 to TRBJ1-6, with 9 bases that match TRBD1. The CDR3 spans 14 residues. The ends lost 4 bases at V and 7 bases at J; junction bases unmatched: 2. The germline V gene has CDR1 SNHLY and CDR2 FYNNEI. The CDR3 loop reads CASSGDRGNSPLHF. CDR3 nucleotide sequence: TGTGCCAGCAGTGGTGACAGGGGGAATTCACCCCTCCACTTT.

Concerning this clonotype itself: The conserved phenylalanine or tryptophan normally closing the CDR3 is absent here, so this likely arose from a read error. V gene TRBV20-1 combines with J gene TRBJ1-2; perhaps TRBD1 as D (6 bases). The CDR3 runs to 13 residues. Germline-derived CDR1 and CDR2 are DFQATT and SNEGSKA (reference sequence). The CDR3 DNA reads as TGCAGTGCTGGAGACAGGTCTAACTATGGCTACACCTCC. It encodes CSAGDRSNYGYTS.

This rearrangement joins TRBV11-2 to TRBJ2-3; possibly TRBD2 for D (6 bases). The CDR3 runs to 15 residues. V was shortened by 3 bases and J by 14 bases, with 24 bases between the two germline ends. The germline V gene encodes CDR1 SGHAT and CDR2 FQNNGV. Written as DNA, the CDR3 is TGTGCCAGCAGCTTGGATATGTCGGCCGGGACTGGGTGGTATTTT. Its protein is CASSLDMSAGTGWYF.

The chain couples TRBV4-1 to TRBJ1-6; the match to TRBD1 covers 8 bases. The CDR3 contains 18 residues. CDR1 and CDR2 (germline): MGHRA, YSYEKL. The V and J ends lost 1 base and 3 bases, in that order; junction bases with no gene match: 8. For the CDR3, the DNA is TGCGCCAGCAGCCAAGCGCCCGTCGGGACAGGCTATAATTCACCCCTCCACTTT. Its translation: CASSQAPVGTGYNSPLHF.

This clonotype has at least ten counts. The chain couples TRBV12-3 or TRBV12-4 to TRBJ2-1; weak D call: TRBD1 (6 bases). CDR3 size: 16 residues. V was clipped by 4 bases and J by 5 bases, with 18 bases between them. As DNA, the CDR3 is TGTGCCAGCAGTTCCCCGCAGGGGACGATTCACAATGAGCAGTTCTTC. It encodes CASSSPQGTIHNEQFF.

This clonotype was observed at least ten times. The chain links TRBV6-1 to TRBJ2-7; possibly TRBD1 or TRBD2 for D (5 bases each). From germline, CDR1 is MNHNS and CDR2 SASEGT. V shed 6 bases and J shed 6 bases, with 18 bases lying between them. The CDR3 has 14 residues. This chain's CDR3 is CASSPGGTGSEQYF. Here the CDR3 DNA reads TGTGCCAGCAGCCCGGGTGGGACGGGCTCCGAGCAGTACTTC.

A remark on this clonotype: A much larger clone sits a single nucleotide away, making a read error possible. This chain joins TRBV12-3 or TRBV12-4 and TRBJ2-3, with a possible D match to TRBD1 (6 bases). This CDR3 has 15 amino acids. The DNA for the CDR3 is TGTGTCAGCAGTCTGGCAGGGGTTCGCACAGATACGCAGTATTTT. Translation gives CVSSLAGVRTDTQYF.

The CDR3 region has the DNA TGTGCCAGCAGCCACAGGGACCAAGAGACCCAGTACTTC. It specifies CASSHRDQETQYF. The chain combines TRBV4-2 with TRBJ2-5, with D perhaps matching TRBD1 (5 bases). CDR1 and CDR2 (germline): LGHNA, YNFKEQ. V lost 3 bases, J lost 0 bases, and 5 bases lay in between. This CDR3 is built from 13 residues.

This clonotype was picked up a small number of times. The chain employs TRBV30 and TRBJ1-2, with no clear D. V gave up 3 bases and J gave up 2 bases, with 13 bases separating them. Germline V gene lookup returns CDR1 GTSNPN and CDR2 SVGIG (reference sequence). The CDR3 sequence is 14 residues long. The CDR3 region has the DNA TGTGCCTGGAGGGCACGGCCAAGAAACTATGGCTACACCTTC. Its protein is CAWRARPRNYGYTF. Drawing the rest from reference TRBV30 and TRBJ1-2, the complete variable domain is SQTIHQWPATLVQPVGSPLSLECTVEGTSNPNLYWYRQAAGRGLQLLFYSVGIGQISSEVPQNLSASRPQDRQFILSSKKLLLSDSGFYLCAWRARPRNYGYTFGSGTRLTVV.

This clonotype showed up many times. The chain has TRBV7-2 and TRBJ2-1; 10 positions agree with TRBD2. The trim removed 5 bases at V and 5 bases at J, leaving 6 bases unmatched. Germline-derived CDR1 and CDR2 are SGHTA and FQGNSA. This CDR3 comprises 15 residues. The CDR3 loop is CASSRSSGSDNEQFF. The CDR3 DNA sequence: TGTGCCAGCAGCCGATCTAGCGGGAGTGACAATGAGCAGTTCTTC. Together with reference TRBV7-2 and TRBJ2-1, the CDR3 gives the full variable domain: GAGVSQSPSNKVTEKGKDVELRCDPISGHTALYWYRQSLGQGLEFLIYFQGNSAPDKSGLPSDRFSAERTGGSVSTLTIQRTQQEDSAVYLCASSRSSGSDNEQFFGPGTRLTVL.

This clonotype was seen many times. The chain employs TRBV20-1 and TRBJ1-1; no reliable D call. V gave up 1 base and J gave up 1 base, with 7 bases separating them. CDR3 length: 13 residues. Germline CDR1 is DFQATT and CDR2 is SNEGSKA (reference sequence). The CDR3 DNA sequence: TGCAGTGCTAGAGCCAGCCAGAACACTGAAGCTTTCTTT. It translates to CSARASQNTEAFF.

This clonotype was recorded many times. J is TRBJ2-1 and V is TRBV10-2, with D possibly being TRBD2 (5 bases). Gene TRBJ2-5 matches the end of the DNA better, so the J call may be wrong. Germline CDR1 reads WSHSY; CDR2 reads SAAADI. The CDR3 has 12 residues. In DNA form, the CDR3 reads TGCGCCAGCACCACTAGGCAAGAGACCCAGTACTTC. Its protein is CASTTRQETQYF.

This clonotype was found many times. The rearrangement uses TRBV20-1 and TRBJ1-1, with D unclear. V was clipped by 6 bases and J by 2 bases, with 16 bases between them. Germline CDR1 and CDR2: DFQATT and SNEGSKA (reference sequence). The CDR3 length is 14 residues. CDR3 region: CSAPPSRGNTEAFF. The CDR3 nucleotides are TGCAGTGCCCCCCCATCGCGGGGAAACACTGAAGCTTTCTTT.